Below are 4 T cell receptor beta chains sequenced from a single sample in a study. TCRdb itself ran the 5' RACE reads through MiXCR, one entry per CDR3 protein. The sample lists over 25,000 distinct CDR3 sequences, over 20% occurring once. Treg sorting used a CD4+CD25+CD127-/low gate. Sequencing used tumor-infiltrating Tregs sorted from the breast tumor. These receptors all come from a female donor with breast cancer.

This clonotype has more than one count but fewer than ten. The DNA of the CDR3 is TGTGCCAGCAGTCGGTCCGGGGACAATCAGCCCCAGCATTTT. Protein product: CASSRSGDNQPQHF. This chain joins TRBV6-1 and TRBJ1-5; no firm D call. The germline gives CDR1 MNHNS, CDR2 SASEGT. Trimming pared 5 bases from V and 3 bases from J, leaving 11 bases between. This CDR3 comprises 14 residues.

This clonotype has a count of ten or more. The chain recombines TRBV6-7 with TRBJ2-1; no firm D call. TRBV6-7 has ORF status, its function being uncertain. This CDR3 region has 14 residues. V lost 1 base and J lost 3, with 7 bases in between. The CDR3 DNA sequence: TGTGCCAGCAGTTACTTAGCAGACTACAATGAGCAGTTCTTC. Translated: CASSYLADYNEQFF.

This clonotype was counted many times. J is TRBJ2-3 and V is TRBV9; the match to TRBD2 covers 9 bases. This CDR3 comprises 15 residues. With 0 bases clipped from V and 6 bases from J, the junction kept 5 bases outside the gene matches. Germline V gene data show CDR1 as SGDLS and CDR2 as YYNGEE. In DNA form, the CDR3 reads TGTGCCAGCAGCGTAGGTGCGGGAGGGCGTGATACGCAGTATTTT. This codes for CASSVGAGGRDTQYF.

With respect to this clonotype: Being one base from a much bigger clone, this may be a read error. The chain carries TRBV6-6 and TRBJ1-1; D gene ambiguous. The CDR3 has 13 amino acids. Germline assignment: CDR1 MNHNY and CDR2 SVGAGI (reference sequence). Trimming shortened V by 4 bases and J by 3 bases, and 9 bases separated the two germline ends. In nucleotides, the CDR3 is TGTGCCAGCAGTTCGCATGGCGACACTGAAGCTTTCTTT. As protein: CASSSHGDTEAFF.